The 17 T cell receptor beta chains presented below share a single source sample, sequenced in a study of blood T cell repertoires in COVID-19. Sequenced by immunoSEQ multiplex PCR; TCRdb stores in-frame clones only, minus some. The sample holds 400,000 to 500,000 clones; over 75% are singletons and the top ten take less than 2%. The sequenced material came from PBMCs or T cells enriched from blood (not recorded which). The source is a woman aged 40 to 50 who had recovered from COVID-19.

V is TRBV7-2 and J is TRBJ2-1; a weak D match, TRBD2 (6 bases). The germline V gene encodes CDR1 SGHTA and CDR2 FQGNSA. V lost 1 base and J lost 4, with 11 bases in between. This CDR3 comprises 15 residues. In DNA, the CDR3 is TGTGCCAGCAGCTTAGAGGCGGGGAGGTACAATGAGCAGTTCTTC. As protein: CASSLEAGRYNEQFF.

The rearrangement joins TRBV6-5 to TRBJ2-7; D is perhaps TRBD1 (6 bases). The CDR3 contains 15 residues. Per the germline V gene, CDR1 is MNHEY and CDR2 is SVGAGI. V was pared by 1 base and J by 6 bases, with 16 bases between. As DNA, the CDR3 is TGTGCCAGCAGTTACTGGGGGCAGACAAGGGGCGAGCAGTACTTC. Its protein is CASSYWGQTRGEQYF.

In its sample, this clone was seen once. The rearrangement uses TRBV11-2 and TRBJ1-3; D is perhaps TRBD1 (5 bases). This CDR3 has 16 amino acids. CDR1 is SGHAT and CDR2 is FQNNGV in the germline V gene. The V end lost 4 bases, the J end lost 4 bases, and 17 bases lay between the germline ends. The CDR3 spells CASSSTGRVKGNTIYF. The CDR3 nucleotides read TGTGCCAGCAGCTCGACCGGCAGGGTTAAAGGAAACACCATATATTTT.

The rearrangement links TRBV19 to TRBJ2-1; 11 bases line up with TRBD2. The V gene's germline CDR1 is LNHDA and CDR2 SQIVND (reference sequence). J gave up 9 bases and V 2 bases, and 12 bases lay outside the gene matches. The CDR3 length is 17 residues. The CDR3 is CASSIQALAGGPIEQFF. For the CDR3, the DNA is TGTGCCAGTAGTATACAGGCCCTAGCGGGAGGTCCCATTGAGCAGTTCTTC.

V and J are TRBV19 and TRBJ2-2; D might be TRBD1 (6 bases). There are 16 residues in the CDR3. Germline CDR1 is LNHDA and CDR2 is SQIVND (reference sequence). Trimming left V 7 bases short and J 1 base short, with 16 bases between. The CDR3 loop is CASILSYRVNTGELFF. DNA of the CDR3: TGTGCCAGTATACTTTCGTACAGGGTGAACACCGGGGAGCTGTTTTTT.

The chain links TRBV5-1 to TRBJ1-1; perhaps TRBD1 as D (6 bases). Trimming shortened V by 7 bases and J by 4 bases, and 14 bases separated the two germline ends. Germline-derived CDR1 and CDR2 are SGHRS and YFSETQ. This CDR3 region has 13 residues. The chain's CDR3 is CASGQQGSTEAFF. CDR3 bases: TGCGCCAGCGGCCAACAGGGAAGCACTGAAGCTTTCTTT.

The chain uses TRBV20-1 and TRBJ2-7; 8 positions match TRBD2. With V trimmed by 3 bases and J by 2 bases, 3 bases remained unmatched. CDR1 and CDR2 (germline): DFQATT, SNEGSKA (reference sequence). This CDR3 is 13 amino acids long. The CDR3 DNA sequence: TGCAGTGCTAGTAGCGGGGCGGCCTACGAGCAGTACTTC. It encodes CSASSGAAYEQYF.

The chain combines TRBV4-3 with TRBJ2-3; the match to TRBD2 covers 7 bases. This CDR3 has 18 residues. V lost 0 bases and J lost 2; bases outside the gene matches: 11. The germline CDR1 and CDR2 sequences are LGHNA and YSLEER. The CDR3 loop reads CASSQELVASGLTDTQYF. CDR3 DNA: TGCGCCAGCAGCCAAGAGTTGGTCGCTAGCGGTCTCACAGATACGCAGTATTTT.

The chain joins TRBV3-1 (or the pseudogene TRBV3-2) to TRBJ1-6; 7 bases are a match to TRBD1. The CDR3 loop spans 15 amino acids. Per germline, CDR1 LGHDT and CDR2 YNNKEL (reference sequence). V lost 4 bases and J lost 7; bases outside the gene matches: 7. Here the CDR3 DNA reads TGTGCCAGCAGCCCCTGGACAGGCGGCAATTCACCCCTCCACTTT. Its translation: CASSPWTGGNSPLHF.

This chain uses TRBV2 with TRBJ1-3; maybe TRBD1 (5 bases). Per the germline V gene, CDR1 is SNHLY and CDR2 is FYNNEI. This CDR3 region has 15 residues. V gave up 4 bases and J gave up 0 bases, with 10 bases separating them. CDR3 DNA: TGTGCCAGCAGTGTCCGACAGAGCTCTGGAAACACCATATATTTT. Its translation: CASSVRQSSGNTIYF. Based on the CDR3 plus reference TRBV2 and TRBJ1-3, the full variable domain is EPEVTQTPSHQVTQMGQEVILRCVPISNHLYFYWYRQILGQKVEFLVSFYNNEISEKSEIFDDQFSVERPDGSNFTLKIRSTKLEDSAMYFCASSVRQSSGNTIYFGEGSWLTVV.

This clone appeared a single time. This chain uses TRBV27 with TRBJ1-5; TRBD1 might be the D (5 bases). CDR1 is MNHEY, CDR2 SMNVEV, per germline (reference sequence). With 5 bases removed from V and 3 bases from J, the gap between germline ends came to 20 bases. The CDR3 consists of 17 residues. Here the CDR3 reads CASSPTRGGDFNQPQHF. CDR3 nucleotides: TGTGCCAGCAGTCCGACCCGTGGAGGGGACTTCAATCAGCCCCAGCATTTT.

The chain is built from TRBV20-1 and TRBJ1-1; 7 bases agree with TRBD1. This CDR3 spans 14 amino acids. The junction had 4 bases not matched to a gene; V was cut back by 3 bases and J by 0 bases. Germline-derived CDR1 and CDR2 are DFQATT and SNEGSKA (reference sequence). The CDR3 DNA is TGCAGTGCTAGTTCGGACAGGTTGAACACTGAAGCTTTCTTT. Translated: CSASSDRLNTEAFF.

This sequence joins TRBV2 and TRBJ2-2, with a tentative D call TRBD2 (6 bases). Trimming took 4 bases from V and 3 from J, leaving 15 bases between them. This CDR3 comprises 16 residues. Per germline, CDR1 SNHLY and CDR2 FYNNEI. The CDR3 DNA reads TGTGCCAGCAGTGTCTCCCGGGACTTCGACACCGGGGAGCTGTTTTTT. Translating gives CASSVSRDFDTGELFF.

The chain joins TRBV29-1 to TRBJ2-1, with TRBD2 matching 12 bases. Trimming cost V 5 bases and J 8 bases; bases outside gene matches: 4. Germline-derived CDR1 and CDR2 are SQVTM and ANQGSEA. CDR3 length equals 13 residues. The CDR3 region is CSVLAGGYHEQFF. CDR3 nucleotide sequence: TGCAGCGTTCTAGCGGGAGGGTACCATGAGCAGTTCTTC.

The gene calls are TRBV3-1 (or the pseudogene TRBV3-2) and TRBJ1-2; maybe TRBD1 (5 bases). The germline V gene has CDR1 LGHDT and CDR2 YNNKEL (reference sequence). V lost 4 bases to trimming and J lost 4 bases, with 16 bases between them. The CDR3 runs to 15 residues. The CDR3 DNA sequence: TGTGCCAGCAGCCTAACCCCCGGGGGTATCTATGGCTACACCTTC. It translates to CASSLTPGGIYGYTF.

The chain uses TRBV4-2 and TRBJ2-1, with 8 bases matching TRBD2. V gave up 4 bases and J gave up 2 bases; unmatched junction bases: 4. Germline CDR1 and CDR2: LGHNA and YNFKEQ. The CDR3 is made up of 15 amino acids. Here the CDR3 reads CASSPLAGPYNEQFF. DNA of the CDR3: TGTGCCAGCAGCCCGTTAGCGGGACCCTACAATGAGCAGTTCTTC.

This chain connects TRBV5-1 to TRBJ2-5; tentative D call: TRBD2 (5 bases). The V end lost 4 bases, the J end lost 3 bases, and 16 bases lay between the germline ends. The germline V gene encodes CDR1 SGHRS and CDR2 YFSETQ. The CDR3 has 15 amino acids. The CDR3 protein is CASSGWTAREETQYF. CDR3 nucleotides: TGCGCCAGCAGCGGATGGACTGCCCGGGAAGAGACCCAGTACTTC.